The clone carrying this T cell receptor (beta chain) was detected many times. Its antigen is currently unknown. Tagging with unique molecular identifiers was applied to individual cDNA molecules. TCRdb processed the 5' RACE reads anew with MiXCR; each CDR3 protein has one entry. The table records tens of thousands of distinct CDR3 sequences, about 3% of them present only once. With 0 bases clipped from V and 6 bases from J, the junction kept 14 bases outside the gene matches. Germline loops: CDR1 SEHNR, CDR2 FQNEAQ (reference sequence). This CDR3 has 17 amino acids. This record belongs to a study of early T cells in non-severe SARS-CoV-2 infection. Study information: Chains were not paired, and sequencing was done on bulk RNA from unsorted whole blood.

General study points: Private and CD4 specificities were missed by VDJdb matching, which favored anti-spike CD8 responses.

Input material: whole blood. The sequence derives from an adult who was a healthcare worker with PCR-confirmed SARS-CoV-2 infection or an uninfected control (not recorded which). This chain joins TRBV7-9 and TRBJ2-7; the match to TRBD1 covers 7 bases. This chain's CDR3 is CASSLAGHRGESAEQYV. DNA for the CDR3: TGTGCCAGCAGCTTAGCGGGACACAGGGGAGAGTCGGCCGAGCAGTACGTC.